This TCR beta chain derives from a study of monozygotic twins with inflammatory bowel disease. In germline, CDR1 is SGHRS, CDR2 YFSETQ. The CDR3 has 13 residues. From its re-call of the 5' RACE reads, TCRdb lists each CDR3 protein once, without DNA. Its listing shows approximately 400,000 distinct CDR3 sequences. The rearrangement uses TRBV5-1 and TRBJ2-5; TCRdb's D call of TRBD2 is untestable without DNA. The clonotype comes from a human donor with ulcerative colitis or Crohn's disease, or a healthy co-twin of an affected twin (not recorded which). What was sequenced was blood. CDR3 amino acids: CASSLLAGETQYF. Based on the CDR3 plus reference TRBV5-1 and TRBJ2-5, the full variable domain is KAGVTQTPRYLIKTRGQQVTLSCSPISGHRSVSWYQQTPGQGLQFLFEYFSETQRNKGNFPGRFSGRQFSNSRSEMNVSTLELGDSALYLCASSLLAGETQYFGPGTRLLVL.